These 24 T cell receptor beta chains share one sample of origin, sequenced in a study of T cell responses to AZD1222 COVID-19 vaccine. Generated by immunoSEQ multiplex PCR, the TCRdb table keeps only in-frame clones and is missing some. The top ten hold 6.9% of the sample, which has 150,000 to 190,000 clones, about nine tenths seen once. The source was peripheral blood, collected after recovery from COVID-19. These receptors were taken from an adult who had recovered from COVID-19.

This chain joins TRBV29-1 and TRBJ2-2; a possible D gene is TRBD1 (8 bases). The CDR3 has 14 residues. Germline V CDR1 and CDR2: SQVTM, ANQGSEA. V was shortened by 5 bases and J by 3 bases, with 13 bases between the two germline ends. This chain's CDR3 is CSVHTGGDTGELFF. DNA of the CDR3: TGCAGCGTTCACACAGGGGGGGACACCGGGGAGCTGTTTTTT.

The chain links TRBV20-1 to TRBJ1-1; the match to TRBD1 covers 10 bases. In germline, CDR1 is DFQATT, CDR2 SNEGSKA (reference sequence). The junction had 2 bases not matched to a gene; V was cut back by 3 bases and J by 1 base. This CDR3 is 14 amino acids long. The CDR3: CSASWDRGNTEAFF. In DNA form, the CDR3 reads TGCAGTGCTAGTTGGGACAGGGGGAACACTGAAGCTTTCTTT.

J is TRBJ1-5 and V is TRBV4-2, with D possibly TRBD1 on 6 matching bases. The CDR3 is 14 residues long. V was cut by 3 bases and J by 3 bases, with 9 bases left in between. The germline gives CDR1 LGHNA, CDR2 YNFKEQ. CDR3 DNA sequence: TGTGCCAGCAGCCAGGCAGGGGACAATCAGCCCCAGCATTTT. It translates to CASSQAGDNQPQHF.

V is TRBV3-1 (or the pseudogene TRBV3-2) and J is TRBJ1-4; tentatively, D is TRBD1 (5 bases). The CDR3 extends over 16 amino acids. The V end lost 4 bases, the J end lost 0 bases, and 12 bases lay between the germline ends. CDR1 is LGHDT, CDR2 YNNKEL, per germline (reference sequence). The CDR3 loop reads CASSRWDRATNEKLFF. DNA for the CDR3: TGTGCCAGCAGCCGTTGGGACCGAGCAACTAATGAAAAACTGTTTTTT.

This sequence joins TRBV19 and TRBJ1-2; TRBD1 might be the D (6 bases). This CDR3 is built from 11 residues. CDR1 LNHDA and CDR2 SQIVND come from the germline V gene (reference sequence). Trimming removed 7 bases at V and 7 bases at J, with 10 bases between. The CDR3 loop reads CASKLGAGYTF. The DNA of the CDR3 is TGTGCCAGTAAATTGGGGGCTGGCTACACCTTC.

V and J are TRBV28 and TRBJ1-2; a possible D gene is TRBD1 (6 bases). Trimming shortened V by 7 bases and J by 8 bases, and 20 bases separated the two germline ends. Germline V gene sequence: CDR1 MDHEN, CDR2 SYDVKM. The CDR3 is 14 residues long. The CDR3 region is CASTQGGGSFGYTF. The CDR3 DNA reads as TGTGCCAGCACCCAGGGAGGGGGTAGTTTCGGCTACACCTTC.

This clone was seen once. The gene calls are TRBV5-6 and TRBJ1-1; D gene unclear. The ends were cut back, 0 bases at V and 1 base at J, with 7 bases in the middle. This CDR3 region has 14 residues. Per the germline V gene, CDR1 is SGHDT and CDR2 is YYEEEE. The CDR3 region has the DNA TGTGCCAGCAGCTTGGGCGAGGAGAACACTGAAGCTTTCTTT. Its translation is CASSLGEENTEAFF.

The V and J genes are TRBV5-5 and TRBJ1-3; 8 nucleotides match TRBD1. From germline, CDR1 is SGHKS and CDR2 YYEKEE (reference sequence). J gave up 0 bases and V 5 bases, and 4 bases lay outside the gene matches. The CDR3 length is 15 residues. The CDR3: CASSRDRGSGNTIYF. In DNA form, the CDR3 reads TGTGCCAGCAGTCGAGACAGGGGCTCTGGAAACACCATATATTTT.

A word on this clone: Compared with germline, one end of the junction differs, possibly owing to a read error. The V call is TRBV10-1, the J call TRBJ1-3; D gene uncertain. This CDR3 has 12 residues. The V gene's germline CDR1 is WNHNN and CDR2 SYGVQD (reference sequence). CDR3 loop: CASTEPGNTIYF. In nucleotides, the CDR3 is TGCGCCAGCACTGAGCCTGGAAACACCATATATTTT.

CDR3 protein: CASRGQGARDTQYF. Written as DNA, the CDR3 is TGTGCCAGCAGGGGACAGGGAGCGAGAGATACGCAGTATTTT. This sequence joins TRBV11-2 and TRBJ2-3, with TRBD1 matching over 9 bases. Germline loops: CDR1 SGHAT, CDR2 FQNNGV. V lost 6 bases and J lost 5; bases outside the gene matches: 6. CDR3 length: 14 amino acids.

About this clone: Other DNA variants within this sample encode the same CDR3. V is TRBV28 and J is TRBJ1-2; D gene uncertain. The V and J ends lost 3 bases and 4 bases respectively, with 6 bases between them. Germline CDR1 MDHEN, CDR2 SYDVKM. The CDR3 contains 12 residues. The CDR3 coding sequence is TGTGCCAGCAGTTTGCGGCTCTATGGCTACACCTTC. Translation gives CASSLRLYGYTF.

The V gene is TRBV24-1, the J gene TRBJ1-3; 10 bases line up with TRBD1. The CDR3 runs to 19 residues. From germline, CDR1 is KGHDR and CDR2 SFDVKD. V gave up 6 bases and J gave up 4 bases; unmatched junction bases: 17. This CDR3 reads CATSRTGTGVLSGGNTIYF. The CDR3 DNA follows: TGTGCCACCAGTAGAACCGGGACAGGGGTCTTGAGTGGGGGAAACACCATATATTTT.

This clone was detected a few times. The chain couples TRBV3-1 (or the pseudogene TRBV3-2) to TRBJ2-3, with 12 bases matching TRBD2. V gave up 1 base and J gave up 1 base; unmatched junction bases: 9. Germline CDR1 and CDR2: LGHDT and YNNKEL (reference sequence). The CDR3 covers 19 residues. CDR3 nucleotides: TGTGCCAGCAGCCAAGCAGATGCTAGCGGGAGGGCCGGCACAGATACGCAGTATTTT. This encodes CASSQADASGRAGTDTQYF.

V and J are TRBV27 and TRBJ1-2, with a weak D call TRBD1 (5 bases). The germline V and J ends were trimmed by 2 bases and 6 bases, with 13 bases remaining between them. Germline CDR1 reads MNHEY; CDR2 reads SMNVEV (reference sequence). This CDR3 has 14 amino acids. The chain's CDR3 is CASSLGRAAHGYTF. In nucleotides, the CDR3 is TGTGCCAGCAGTTTAGGCAGGGCTGCGCATGGCTACACCTTC.

V and J are TRBV18 and TRBJ1-1; possibly TRBD1 for D (5 bases). Trimming shortened V by 6 bases and J by 1 base, and 12 bases separated the two germline ends. There are 14 residues in the CDR3. Looked up from germline, CDR1 is KGHSH and CDR2 is LQKENI. CDR3 sequence reads: CASSMGLPNTEAFF. The DNA of the CDR3 is TGTGCCAGCTCCATGGGACTTCCGAACACTGAAGCTTTCTTT.

J is TRBJ2-5 and V is TRBV27; a possible D gene is TRBD1 (5 bases). V was pared by 2 bases and J by 4 bases, with 11 bases between. This CDR3 has 14 amino acids. CDR1 and CDR2 from the germline V gene are MNHEY and SMNVEV (reference sequence). CDR3 sequence reads: CASSLGRVGETQYF. The CDR3 region has the DNA TGTGCCAGCAGTTTAGGCAGGGTAGGAGAGACCCAGTACTTC.

A single count supports this clone. This sequence joins TRBV6-1 and TRBJ2-2; no clear D. Trimming left V 2 bases short and J 0 bases short, with 7 bases between. Germline lookup yields CDR1 MNHNS and CDR2 SASEGT. The CDR3 is made up of 15 amino acids. The CDR3 DNA follows: TGTGCCAGCAGTGAACGGTACCCGAACACCGGGGAGCTGTTTTTT. This translates into CASSERYPNTGELFF.

CDR3 sequence: CASAVSGANVLTF. CDR3 nucleotides: TGTGCTAGTGCCGTCTCTGGGGCCAACGTCCTGACTTTC. This rearrangement joins TRBV12-5 to TRBJ2-6; D unclear. The CDR3 totals 13 residues. Germline V CDR1 and CDR2: LGHNT, FRNRAP. V was clipped by 7 bases and J by 0 bases, with 4 bases between them.

The chain links TRBV28 to TRBJ2-3, with D possibly being TRBD2 (5 bases). Germline V CDR1 and CDR2: MDHEN, SYDVKM. CDR3 size: 14 residues. CDR3 loop: CAVATADITDTQYF. The CDR3 nucleotides are TGTGCGGTGGCCACAGCGGATATCACAGATACGCAGTATTTT.

The J gene is TRBJ1-4, the V gene TRBV11-3; D is unclear. This CDR3 has 15 residues. The V end was cut by 2 bases, the J end by 8 bases, with 15 bases between. Germline assignment: CDR1 SGHNT and CDR2 YENEEA. The CDR3 coding sequence is TGTGCCAGCAGCTTAAGGGTGGGCCGTAACGAAAAACTGTTTTTT. Encoded protein: CASSLRVGRNEKLFF.

This chain connects TRBV7-3 to TRBJ1-1; D call uncertain. CDR1 and CDR2 (germline): SGHTA, FQGTGA. The CDR3 covers 13 residues. V was shortened by 0 bases and J by 1 base, with 3 bases between the two germline ends. This CDR3 is CASSLTGNTEAFF. In nucleotides, the CDR3 is TGTGCCAGCAGCTTAACAGGGAACACTGAAGCTTTCTTT.

The rearrangement joins TRBV9 to TRBJ1-2; D possibly corresponds to TRBD1 (5 bases). V lost 0 bases and J 6 bases, leaving 9 bases between the germline ends. This CDR3 is built from 13 residues. Germline-derived CDR1 and CDR2 are SGDLS and YYNGEE. The CDR3 is CASSVEGRDGYTF. The CDR3 DNA is TGTGCCAGCAGCGTAGAGGGGCGGGATGGCTACACCTTC.

The V and J genes are TRBV7-9 and TRBJ1-4; 7 bases are shared with TRBD1. The CDR3 is 15 residues long. Per germline, CDR1 SEHNR and CDR2 FQNEAQ (reference sequence). The J segment lost 6 bases and the V segment lost 5 bases, leaving 9 bases of the junction unmatched. The CDR3 spells CASSPQTGFDEKLFF. As DNA, the CDR3 is TGTGCCAGCAGCCCACAGACAGGGTTTGATGAAAAACTGTTTTTT. Complete variable domain (other parts from reference TRBV7-9 and TRBJ1-4): DTGVSQNPRHKITKRGQNVTFRCDPISEHNRLYWYRQTLGQGPEFLTYFQNEAQLEKSRLLSDRFSAERPKGSFSTLEIQRTEQGDSAMYLCASSPQTGFDEKLFFGSGTQLSVL.

The CDR3, as DNA: TGTGCCAGCTCACCGGACAGTGGTCCCTATGGCTACACCTTC. Translation gives CASSPDSGPYGYTF. The chain carries TRBV18 and TRBJ1-2; maybe TRBD1 (6 bases). V was shortened by 3 bases and J by 4 bases, with 12 bases between the two germline ends. Germline V gene data show CDR1 as KGHSH and CDR2 as LQKENI. This CDR3 region has 14 residues.